The 2 T cell receptor beta chains listed next were all sequenced from one sample in a study of tissue T cells after allogeneic stem cell transplantation. Profiled with immunoSEQ multiplex PCR; TCRdb holds only in-frame clones, not every one. In the table there are roughly 8,700 clones, 45% of which are singletons. Time point defined: mouse harvest day 7 after allogeneic transplant. Tail vein injection delivered 10^7 T-cell-depleted bone marrow cells and 10^6 splenic CD5+ T cells. Sequenced: gut tissue. Receptors originate from a female BALB/c mouse given C57BL/6 T cells with graft-versus-host disease after an allogeneic hematopoietic cell transplant.

This clone is large. The genes are named according to mouse. CDR3 DNA (partial): TGTGCCAGCAGCCCCGACTGGGGGGTTTGGGAACAGTAC. This encodes CASSPDWGVWEQY. The CDR3 reads in full as CASSPDWGVWEQYF. The rearrangement uses TRBV5 and TRBJ2-7; 10 bases are shared with TRBD2. Coverage ceases 1 residue before the CDR3 finishes, and the germline J gene fills in the end. V was pared by 4 bases and J by 7 bases, with 7 bases of the junction left unmatched. The V gene's germline CDR1 is LGHNA and CDR2 YNLKQL (reference sequence). CDR3 length equals 14 residues.

This clone was counted only a few times. Gene names refer to mouse genes. The DNA read from the CDR3 is TGTGCCAGCAGCCAAGACCCAGGGTCAGGCGAAAGATTATTT. Its protein is CASSQDPGSGERLF. The whole CDR3 sequence reads CASSQDPGSGERLFF. This chain uses TRBV2 with TRBJ1-4; perhaps TRBD1 as D (5 bases). The read ends 1 residue shy of where the CDR3 ends; the end is completed using the germline J gene. Germline CDR1 reads LGHNA; CDR2 reads YSYQKL. CDR3 length equals 15 residues. V was cut by 0 bases and J by 7 bases, with 12 bases left in between.